This T cell receptor beta chain came from a study of T cell responses to AZD1222 COVID-19 vaccine. Broader study findings: Nearly half of unique spike-specific TCRs reportedly avoided B.1.351 and B.1.1.7 mutated regions.

Generated by immunoSEQ multiplex PCR, the TCRdb table keeps only in-frame clones and is missing some. This table holds about 150,000 clones, 90% found once. CDR3 size: 18 residues. From germline, CDR1 is ENHRY and CDR2 SYGVKD. Trimming took off 2 bases at V and 3 bases at J, with 19 bases between the two ends. Turning to this clone: What it binds is unknown.

The receptor was isolated from an adult in good health. The genes are TRBV10-3 and TRBJ1-4, with a possible D match to TRBD1 (5 bases). The material was peripheral blood, obtained on day 0 of AZD1222 vaccination. The CDR3 DNA follows: TGTGCCATCAGTGAGAGGGTACCAGACAGATTTCCTAATGAAAAACTGTTTTTT. This gives the protein CAISERVPDRFPNEKLFF.